The rows below give T cell receptor beta chains drawn from one sample of a study of molecular identifiers for immune sequencing clone quantification. TCRdb recomputed calls from the PCR reads with MiXCR, one row per CDR3 protein. The repertoire holds 40,000 or so distinct CDR3 sequences, roughly a fifth seen once, with more than 0.95% in the top ten. The sample was naive CD8+ T cells from blood, with Jurkat cell RNA spiked in. The receptors stem from a human donor in good health. Some libraries in this study had Jurkat cell RNA spiked in. Each CDR3 is given with its conserved first and last residue. The D gene is left open where the match is weak. Where a row states a size, it is once, few, many or the class of an expanded clone; other rows omit it.

d_call j_call v_call clone_size cdr3_nt cdr3_aa
. TRBJ2-6 TRBV4-3 . TGCGCCAGCAGCCAAGATAGGGCCATGGGGGCCAACGTCCTGACTTTC CASSQDRAMGANVLTF
. TRBJ2-3 TRBV7-2 many TGTGCCAGCAGCCCCGTCGAGGAAATTGGGACAGATACGCAGTATTTT CASSPVEEIGTDTQYF
. TRBJ2-7 TRBV27 many TGTGCCAGCAGACCAGGGGTGTCGGCCTACGAGCAGTACTTC CASRPGVSAYEQYF
TRBD1 TRBJ1-1 TRBV30 many TGTGCCTGGAGTGTCCCTTACAGGGGAAGAAGCACTGAAGCTTTCTTT CAWSVPYRGRSTEAFF
. TRBJ2-5 TRBV20-1 few TGCAGTGCTAGAGATCGAACTAGTTGGAGAGAGACCCAGTACTTC CSARDRTSWRETQYF
. TRBJ2-3 TRBV6-5 many TGTGCCAGCAGCCTAAGAGGGTTGGGGACAGATACGCAGTATTTT CASSLRGLGTDTQYF
. TRBJ1-5 TRBV19 many TGTGCCAGTAGTATATTTGGAGGGGACAATCAGCCCCAGCATTTT CASSIFGGDNQPQHF
TRBD1 TRBJ2-4 TRBV27 many TGTGCCAGCAGTTTAACCGGACAGGTCGCCGCCAAAAACATTCAGTACTTC CASSLTGQVAAKNIQYF
. TRBJ2-2 TRBV9 . TGTGCCAGCAGCTCCTCCCCGGGGGGCGCCAGCACCGGGGAGCTGTTTTTT CASSSSPGGASTGELFF
TRBD2 TRBJ2-2 TRBV4-3 many TGCGCCAGCAGCGACAATGGGCTAGCGGGGGGACTCACCGGGGAGCTGTTTTTT CASSDNGLAGGLTGELFF
. TRBJ2-7 TRBV27 many TGTGCCAGCAGTCTACTCTCCCGGGACCCCAGGAAGTACTTC CASSLLSRDPRKYF
. TRBJ2-3 TRBV5-1 medium-sized TGCGCCAGCAGCCCGGCGTACAGCACAGATACGCAGTATTTT CASSPAYSTDTQYF
. TRBJ2-6 TRBV4-3 many TGCGCCAGCAGCCAAGATCGGGCAGTCTCTGGGGCCAACGTCCTGACTTTC CASSQDRAVSGANVLTF
TRBD2 TRBJ2-1 TRBV7-8 . TGTGCCAGCGAAGGACTAGCGGGGATGAGCTCCTACAATGAGCAGTTCTTC CASEGLAGMSSYNEQFF
TRBD1 TRBJ1-5 TRBV12-3/TRBV12-4 many TGTGCCAGCACGGGCAGGGGGGATCAGCCCCAGCATTTT CASTGRGDQPQHF
. TRBJ2-7 TRBV6-5 medium-sized TGTGCCAGCTCGCGAGGGAACGAGCAGTACTTC CASSRGNEQYF
. TRBJ2-1 TRBV2 many TGTGCCAGCAGACAAACAGAGTACAATGAGCAGTTCTTC CASRQTEYNEQFF
TRBD1 TRBJ1-1 TRBV28 . TGTGCCAGCAGTTTAAGGGGGGGGACAGGGGGCGAAGCTTCCTTT CASSLRGGTGGEASF
. TRBJ2-5 TRBV30 many TGTGCCTGGAGTGGAGAGACCCAGTACTTC CAWSGETQYF
. TRBJ2-7 TRBV27 many TGTGCCAGCAGTTTAGGGGCGGACTACGAGCAGTACTTC CASSLGADYEQYF
TRBD1 TRBJ1-1 TRBV29-1 many TGCAGCGTTGCCGGGACAGGGGTCTACACTGAAGCTTTCTTT CSVAGTGVYTEAFF
. TRBJ2-7 TRBV19 many TGTGCCAGTAGTCCTGCACCTAGCCTCGTCTACGAGCAGTACTTC CASSPAPSLVYEQYF
TRBD1 TRBJ1-5 TRBV20-1 once TGCAGTGCCAGGACAGGGGCGAATAGCAATCAGCCCCAGCATTTT CSARTGANSNQPQHF
. TRBJ2-1 TRBV29-1 many TGCAGCGTCCTGTTGGCCGGGGCGGGATATGTCTCCTACAATGAGCAGTTCTTC CSVLLAGAGYVSYNEQFF
. TRBJ2-1 TRBV30 . TGTGCCTGGAGTGTTTGGCGGGATGAGCAGTTCTTC CAWSVWRDEQFF
TRBD2 TRBJ2-4 TRBV18 few TGTGCCAGCTCACCACGTAGCGGGAGGGGTTGCACAATCTTAGCCAAAAACATTCAGTACTTC CASSPRSGRGCTILAKNIQYF
TRBD1 TRBJ2-3 TRBV5-1 many TGCGCCAGCACCCCTCGACAGGGTCGTTCCACAGATACGCAGTATTTT CASTPRQGRSTDTQYF
TRBD2 TRBJ2-7 TRBV30 many TGTGCCTGGACGGGGGGAGGTGAGCAGTACTTC CAWTGGGEQYF
. TRBJ1-1 TRBV19 many TGTGCCAGTAGTATAGGGGGTTCGAACACTGAAGCTTTCTTT CASSIGGSNTEAFF
TRBD2 TRBJ2-7 TRBV7-6 many TGTGCCAGCAGCTTAAATCCGAGCGCACTAGCGGGAGTGGAGCAGTACTTC CASSLNPSALAGVEQYF
. TRBJ1-1 TRBV6-5 . TGTGCCAGCAGTTACTATGGTTCCATGAACACTGAAGCTTTCTTT CASSYYGSMNTEAFF
. TRBJ2-3 TRBV7-9 many TGTGCCAGCAGCTTAAGGGGGGGGGCTTCGGATACGCAGTATTTT CASSLRGGASDTQYF
. TRBJ2-2 TRBV4-1 many TGCGCCAGCAGCCCCATGCAGGGCTCCGGGGAGCTGTTTTTT CASSPMQGSGELFF
TRBD2 TRBJ2-7 TRBV20-1 many TGCAGTGCTAGGGGGACTAGCGTCAATTTCCCCCACGAGCAGTACTTC CSARGTSVNFPHEQYF
. TRBJ1-2 TRBV7-9 many TGTGCCAGCAGCCTGGGACCGAACTATGGCTACACCTTC CASSLGPNYGYTF
. TRBJ2-1 TRBV19 many TGTGCCAGTAGTATCGCAACAGGGCTTTCCTACAATGAGCAGTTCTTC CASSIATGLSYNEQFF
. TRBJ1-4 TRBV27 many TGTGCCAGCAGAGCAGCGCTACTTAATGAAAAACTGTTTTTT CASRAALLNEKLFF
TRBD2 TRBJ2-3 TRBV11-2 many TGTGCCAGCAGCTCAGGGGGATCATTTCCACTAGCGGGAGGCACAGATACGCAGTATTTT CASSSGGSFPLAGGTDTQYF
TRBD1 TRBJ2-7 TRBV27 many TGTGCCAGCAGAGGACAGGGCAAGAGCTCCTACGAGCAGTACTTC CASRGQGKSSYEQYF
. TRBJ1-4 TRBV27 many TGTGCCAGCAGTCCAGGTGCAACTAATGAAAAACTGTTTTTT CASSPGATNEKLFF
TRBD1 TRBJ2-3 TRBV29-1 medium-sized TGCAGCGTTGAAGACATACCGGACAGGACGCACACAGATACGCAGTATTTT CSVEDIPDRTHTDTQYF
. TRBJ1-1 TRBV5-1 many TGCGCCAGCAGCTTGGACAGGACTGAAGCTTTCTTT CASSLDRTEAFF
. TRBJ2-7 TRBV6-2/TRBV6-3 many TGTGCCAGCAGTTACGGGGCTACTTACGAGCAGTACTTC CASSYGATYEQYF
. TRBJ2-5 TRBV13 many TGTGCCAGCAGCTTAGGACACGATGAAGAGACCCAGTACTTC CASSLGHDEETQYF
. TRBJ2-7 TRBV4-3 many TGCGCCAGCAGCCAAGATCCGGACGCGGCAGGCGAGCAGTACTTC CASSQDPDAAGEQYF
. TRBJ2-3 TRBV5-1 . TGCGCCAGCAGCTTGGAGGATCGCACAGATACGCAGTATTTT CASSLEDRTDTQYF
. TRBJ1-1 TRBV5-6 many TGTGCCAGCAGCTTATCGTCCGCGACCGAAGCTTTCTTT CASSLSSATEAFF
. TRBJ2-7 TRBV20-1 many TGCAGTGCTAGGGAACTGGCCGGGGGGCCCTACGAGCAGTACTTC CSARELAGGPYEQYF
. TRBJ2-7 TRBV20-1 many TGCAGTGCCCCGCCTTTGAGTGGCGAGAAGCAGTACTTC CSAPPLSGEKQYF
. TRBJ2-2 TRBV24-1 many TGTGCCACCAGTGCAGGGCTCGACACCGGGGAGCTGTTTTTT CATSAGLDTGELFF
. TRBJ2-3 TRBV7-9 many TGTGCCAGCAGCCAACTAAACACAGATACGCAGTATTTT CASSQLNTDTQYF
. TRBJ2-2 TRBV4-3 many TGCGCCCCCAGACTGGAGGAGGGCACCGGGGAGCTGTTTTTT CAPRLEEGTGELFF